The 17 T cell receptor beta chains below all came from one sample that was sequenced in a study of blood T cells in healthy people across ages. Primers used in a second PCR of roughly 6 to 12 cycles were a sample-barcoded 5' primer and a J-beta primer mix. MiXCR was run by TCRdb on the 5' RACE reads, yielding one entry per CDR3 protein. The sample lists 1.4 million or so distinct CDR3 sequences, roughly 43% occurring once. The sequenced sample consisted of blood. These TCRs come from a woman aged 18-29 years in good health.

CDR3 in DNA: TGCGCCAGCACCTTTTCCGGGAGTTATTACAATGAGCAGTACTTC. Translation: CASTFSGSYYNEQYF. This rearrangement joins TRBV5-1 to TRBJ2-5; D possibly corresponds to TRBD2 (6 bases). Germline V gene data show CDR1 as SGHRS and CDR2 as YFSETQ. The CDR3 is 15 amino acids. V lost 6 bases, J lost 11 bases, and 26 bases lay in between.

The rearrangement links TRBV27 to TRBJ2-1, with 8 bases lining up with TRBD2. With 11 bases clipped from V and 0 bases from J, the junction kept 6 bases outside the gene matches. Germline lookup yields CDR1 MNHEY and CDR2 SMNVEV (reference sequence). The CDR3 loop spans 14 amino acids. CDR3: CAPAGTSSYNEQFF. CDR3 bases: TGTGCCCCAGCAGGGACTAGCTCCTACAATGAGCAGTTCTTC.

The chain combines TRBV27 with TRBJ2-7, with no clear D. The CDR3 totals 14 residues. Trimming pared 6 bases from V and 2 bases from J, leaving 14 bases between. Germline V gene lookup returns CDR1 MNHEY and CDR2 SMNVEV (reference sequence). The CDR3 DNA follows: TGTGCCAGCAGCCAAGGACCTTTCCCCTACGAGCAGTACTTC. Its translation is CASSQGPFPYEQYF.

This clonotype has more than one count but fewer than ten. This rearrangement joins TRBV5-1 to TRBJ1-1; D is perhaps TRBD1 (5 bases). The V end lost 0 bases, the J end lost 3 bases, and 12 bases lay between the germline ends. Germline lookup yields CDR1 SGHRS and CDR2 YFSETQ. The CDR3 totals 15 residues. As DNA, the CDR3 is TGCGCCAGCAGCTTGGTCCAGGGAGGGGACACTGAAGCTTTCTTT. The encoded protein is CASSLVQGGDTEAFF.

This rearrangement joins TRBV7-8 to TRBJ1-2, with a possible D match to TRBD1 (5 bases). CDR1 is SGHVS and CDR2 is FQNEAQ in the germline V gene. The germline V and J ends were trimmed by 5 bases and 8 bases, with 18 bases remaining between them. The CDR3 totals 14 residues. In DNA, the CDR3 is TGTGCCAGCAGCGATAGGCGGGGCTTGAGGGGCTACACCTTC. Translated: CASSDRRGLRGYTF.

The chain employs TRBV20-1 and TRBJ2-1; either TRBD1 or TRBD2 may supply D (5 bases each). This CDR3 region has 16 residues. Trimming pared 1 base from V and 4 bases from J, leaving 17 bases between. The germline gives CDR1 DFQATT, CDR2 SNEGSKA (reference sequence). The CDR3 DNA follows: TGCAGTGCTAGAGGTCCTCCGGGACCAGGGTACAATGAGCAGTTCTTC. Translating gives CSARGPPGPGYNEQFF.

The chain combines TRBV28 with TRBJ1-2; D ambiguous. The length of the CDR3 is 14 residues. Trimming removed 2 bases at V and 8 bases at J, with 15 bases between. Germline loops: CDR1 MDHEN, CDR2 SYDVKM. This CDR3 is CASSLDAYAGGYTF. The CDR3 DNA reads TGTGCCAGCAGTTTAGACGCGTATGCGGGAGGCTACACCTTC.

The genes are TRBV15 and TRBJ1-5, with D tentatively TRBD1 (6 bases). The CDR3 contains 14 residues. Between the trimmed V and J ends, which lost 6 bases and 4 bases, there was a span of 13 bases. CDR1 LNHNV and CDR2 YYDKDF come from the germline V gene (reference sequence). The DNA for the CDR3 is TGTGCCACCAGATCTGGACAGAATAATCAGCCCCAGCATTTT. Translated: CATRSGQNNQPQHF.

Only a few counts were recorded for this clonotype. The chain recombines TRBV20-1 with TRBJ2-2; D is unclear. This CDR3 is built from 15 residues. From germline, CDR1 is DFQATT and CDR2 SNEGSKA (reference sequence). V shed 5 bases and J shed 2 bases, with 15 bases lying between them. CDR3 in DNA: TGCAGTGCTCTTCAAGAGCTAAGTAACACCGGGGAGCTGTTTTTT. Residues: CSALQELSNTGELFF.

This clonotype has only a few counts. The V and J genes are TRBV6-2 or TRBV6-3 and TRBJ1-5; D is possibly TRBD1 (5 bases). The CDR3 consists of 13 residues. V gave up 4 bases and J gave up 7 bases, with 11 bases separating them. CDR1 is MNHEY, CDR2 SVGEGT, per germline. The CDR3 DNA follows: TGTGCCAGCAGTTTCACAGGTTACCAGCCCCAGCATTTT. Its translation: CASSFTGYQPQHF.

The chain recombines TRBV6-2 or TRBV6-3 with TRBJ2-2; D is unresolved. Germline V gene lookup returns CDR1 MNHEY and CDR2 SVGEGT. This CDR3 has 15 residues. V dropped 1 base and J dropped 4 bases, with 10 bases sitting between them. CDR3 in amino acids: CASSYFSSSTGELFF. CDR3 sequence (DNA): TGTGCCAGCAGTTACTTTTCATCGTCCACCGGGGAGCTGTTTTTT.

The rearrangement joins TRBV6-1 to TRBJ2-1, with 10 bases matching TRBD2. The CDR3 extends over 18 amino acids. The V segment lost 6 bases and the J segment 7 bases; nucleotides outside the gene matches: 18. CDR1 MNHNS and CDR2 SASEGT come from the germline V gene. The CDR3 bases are TGTGCCAGCAGGCGGAGACTAGCGGGCGCCACGGGGGGGAATGAGCAGTTCTTC. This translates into CASRRRLAGATGGNEQFF.

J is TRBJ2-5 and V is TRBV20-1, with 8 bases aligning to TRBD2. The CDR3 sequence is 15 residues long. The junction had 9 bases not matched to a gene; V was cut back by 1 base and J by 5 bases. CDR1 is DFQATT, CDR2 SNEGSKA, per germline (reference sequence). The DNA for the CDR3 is TGCAGTGCTAGAGGCGGAGCGGGAGTAGGGGAGACCCAGTACTTC. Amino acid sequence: CSARGGAGVGETQYF.

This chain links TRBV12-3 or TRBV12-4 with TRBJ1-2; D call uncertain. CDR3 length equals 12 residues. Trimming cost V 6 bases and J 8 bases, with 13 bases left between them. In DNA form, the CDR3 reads TGTGCCAGCAGACCCTTAAACTGGGGCTACACCTTC. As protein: CASRPLNWGYTF.

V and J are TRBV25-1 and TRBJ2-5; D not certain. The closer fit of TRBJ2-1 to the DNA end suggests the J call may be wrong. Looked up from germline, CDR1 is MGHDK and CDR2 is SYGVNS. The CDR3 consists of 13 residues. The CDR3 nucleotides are TGTGCCAGCAGTGACAAAATCCAAGAGACCCAGTTCTTC. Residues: CASSDKIQETQFF.

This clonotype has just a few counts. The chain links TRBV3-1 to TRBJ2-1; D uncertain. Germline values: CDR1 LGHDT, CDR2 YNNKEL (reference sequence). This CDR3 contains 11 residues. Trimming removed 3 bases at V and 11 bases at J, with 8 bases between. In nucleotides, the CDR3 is TGTGCCAGCAGCCAGACGGAGAAGCAGTTCTTC. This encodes CASSQTEKQFF.

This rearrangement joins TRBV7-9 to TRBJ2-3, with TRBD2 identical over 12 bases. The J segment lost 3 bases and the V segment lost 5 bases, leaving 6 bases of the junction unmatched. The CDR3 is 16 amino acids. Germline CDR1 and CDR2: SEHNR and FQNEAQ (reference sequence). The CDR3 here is CASSQASGRDTDTQYF. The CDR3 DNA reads TGTGCCAGCAGCCAGGCTAGCGGGAGGGATACAGATACGCAGTATTTT.